Listed below are T cell receptor beta chains from one sample, sequenced in a study of T cells in Graves' hyperthyroidism and ophthalmopathy. MiXCR was run by TCRdb on the multiplex PCR reads, yielding one entry per CDR3 protein. The sample lists about 350,000 distinct CDR3 sequences; 11% to 15% were seen once. Sequenced sample: blood. All receptors derive from a woman aged 25 to 39 with Graves' hyperthyroidism. Both conserved end residues are part of each CDR3. D genes are given only for firm matches. Part of the rows lack a size; the others show once, few, many or a class for expanded clones.

j_gene	abundance	d_gene	v_gene	CDR3aa	CDR3nt
TRBJ1-1	NA	NA	TRBV18	CASSPLQGGGTEAFF	TGTGCCAGCTCACCTTTGCAGGGAGGTGGGACTGAAGCTTTCTTT
TRBJ2-7	few	TRBD1	TRBV20-1	CSARPGTGFDEQYF	TGCAGTGCCCGCCCCGGGACAGGGTTCGACGAGCAGTACTTC
TRBJ2-3	many	NA	TRBV2	CASSGPGRYTDTQYF	TGTGCCAGCAGTGGGCCAGGGCGGTATACAGATACGCAGTATTTT
TRBJ2-1	NA	TRBD1	TRBV12-3/TRBV12-4	CASSVPGQGLHNEQFF	TGTGCCAGCAGTGTACCGGGACAGGGGTTGCACAATGAGCAGTTCTTC
TRBJ1-5	many	NA	TRBV6-2/TRBV6-3	CASSYTPGVQPQHF	TGTGCCAGCAGTTACACCCCAGGAGTTCAGCCCCAGCATTTT
TRBJ2-5	many	NA	TRBV6-2/TRBV6-3	CASSFSSAGRWDQETQYF	TGTGCCAGCAGTTTTTCTTCGGCGGGCAGGTGGGACCAAGAGACCCAGTACTTC
TRBJ2-1	NA	NA	TRBV18	CASSLRVDEQFF	TGTGCCAGCTCACTTAGGGTAGATGAGCAGTTCTTC
TRBJ1-2	many	NA	TRBV6-1	CASSTVSGWNYGYTF	TGTGCCAGCAGTACGGTGTCCGGGTGGAACTATGGCTACACCTTC
TRBJ2-1	few	NA	TRBV18	CASSPPVVGEQFF	TGTGCCAGCTCACCCCCGGTAGTGGGTGAGCAGTTCTTC
TRBJ2-2	many	NA	TRBV28	CASRLAESTGELFF	TGTGCCAGCAGATTAGCGGAGAGCACCGGGGAGCTGTTTTTT
TRBJ2-7	few	NA	TRBV18	CASSPTEREQYF	TGTGCCAGCTCCCCGACAGAGAGGGAGCAGTACTTC
TRBJ1-1	many	NA	TRBV28	CASSLWGEAFF	TGTGCCAGCAGTTTATGGGGGGAGGCTTTCTTT
TRBJ2-7	few	NA	TRBV6-1	CASSPKNEQYF	TGTGCCAGCAGCCCTAAGAACGAGCAGTACTTC
TRBJ2-1	NA	NA	TRBV9	CASSGRVEDNEQFF	TGTGCCAGCAGCGGGAGAGTCGAGGACAATGAGCAGTTCTTC
TRBJ1-2	few	TRBD1	TRBV28	CASPPDREGGYTF	TGTGCCAGCCCCCCGGACAGGGAGGGTGGCTACACCTTC
TRBJ2-5	few	NA	TRBV20-1	CSASRTWEETQYF	TGCAGTGCTAGCCGGACGTGGGAAGAGACCCAGTACTTC
TRBJ2-1	many	TRBD2	TRBV28	CASSSPGTSGNNEQFF	TGTGCCAGCAGTTCCCCCGGGACTAGCGGCAACAATGAGCAGTTCTTC
TRBJ2-7	NA	NA	TRBV18	CASSPGAGVYEQYF	TGTGCCAGCTCACCAGGGGCTGGAGTCTACGAGCAGTACTTC
TRBJ1-1	few	NA	TRBV12-3/TRBV12-4	CASMGGAMNTEAFF	TGTGCCAGCATGGGAGGGGCCATGAACACTGAAGCTTTCTTT
TRBJ1-2	many	NA	TRBV7-8	CASSLGGSYGYTF	TGTGCCAGCAGCTTGGGGGGGTCGTATGGCTACACCTTC
TRBJ1-4	few	TRBD1	TRBV5-4	CASSLGTAREKLFF	TGTGCCAGCAGCCTCGGGACAGCTCGTGAAAAACTGTTTTTT
TRBJ2-7	many	NA	TRBV2	CASSSGSYREQYF	TGTGCCAGCAGTAGTGGATCTTATCGCGAGCAGTACTTC
TRBJ2-5	many	TRBD2	TRBV28	CASRITSGGYQETQYF	TGTGCCAGCAGGATTACTAGCGGAGGGTACCAAGAGACCCAGTACTTC
TRBJ1-2	NA	NA	TRBV20-1	CSARVGVLSNYGYTF	TGCAGTGCTAGAGTCGGGGTTTTATCCAACTATGGCTACACCTTC
TRBJ2-7	NA	NA	TRBV6-6	CASSYTTEYEQYF	TGTGCCAGCAGTTACACGACAGAATACGAGCAGTACTTC
TRBJ1-1	NA	NA	TRBV12-3/TRBV12-4	CASSLDWIGMSTEAFF	TGTGCCAGCAGCTTGGACTGGATCGGCATGAGCACTGAAGCTTTCTTT
TRBJ2-7	NA	NA	TRBV29-1	CSVRSGYEQYF	TGCAGCGTTCGCTCAGGCTACGAGCAGTACTTC
TRBJ1-5	many	NA	TRBV30	CAWTLAGYGNQPQHF	TGTGCCTGGACCTTAGCGGGGTACGGGAATCAGCCCCAGCATTTT
TRBJ2-1	many	TRBD1	TRBV6-1	CASTAQGTEQFF	TGTGCCAGCACCGCACAGGGGACTGAGCAGTTCTTC
TRBJ2-6	many	TRBD1	TRBV20-1	CSGSGQGSGANVLTF	TGCAGTGGGTCGGGACAGGGGTCCGGGGCCAACGTCCTGACTTTC
TRBJ2-7	few	NA	TRBV5-1	CASSASSAPYEQYF	TGCGCCAGCAGCGCCTCTAGCGCTCCCTACGAGCAGTACTTC
TRBJ2-5	many	NA	TRBV12-3/TRBV12-4	CASSLTGDPKETQYF	TGTGCCAGCAGTTTAACAGGTGATCCAAAAGAGACCCAGTACTTC
TRBJ2-7	many	TRBD2	TRBV27	CASSSAGGPKVHEQYF	TGTGCCAGCAGTTCGGCGGGAGGGCCGAAGGTTCACGAGCAGTACTTC
TRBJ1-4	many	NA	TRBV28	CASSLAGGKLFF	TGTGCCAGCAGTTTAGCGGGGGGAAAACTGTTTTTT
TRBJ1-4	NA	NA	TRBV10-2	CASKGRDEKLFF	TGCGCCAGCAAGGGCAGGGATGAAAAACTGTTTTTT
TRBJ1-3	NA	TRBD1	TRBV19	CASSPTGWGNTIYF	TGTGCCAGTAGCCCGACAGGGTGGGGAAACACCATATATTTT
TRBJ2-4	few	NA	TRBV20-1	CSGTPIPKNIQYF	TGCAGCGGGACCCCCATCCCCAAAAACATTCAGTACTTC